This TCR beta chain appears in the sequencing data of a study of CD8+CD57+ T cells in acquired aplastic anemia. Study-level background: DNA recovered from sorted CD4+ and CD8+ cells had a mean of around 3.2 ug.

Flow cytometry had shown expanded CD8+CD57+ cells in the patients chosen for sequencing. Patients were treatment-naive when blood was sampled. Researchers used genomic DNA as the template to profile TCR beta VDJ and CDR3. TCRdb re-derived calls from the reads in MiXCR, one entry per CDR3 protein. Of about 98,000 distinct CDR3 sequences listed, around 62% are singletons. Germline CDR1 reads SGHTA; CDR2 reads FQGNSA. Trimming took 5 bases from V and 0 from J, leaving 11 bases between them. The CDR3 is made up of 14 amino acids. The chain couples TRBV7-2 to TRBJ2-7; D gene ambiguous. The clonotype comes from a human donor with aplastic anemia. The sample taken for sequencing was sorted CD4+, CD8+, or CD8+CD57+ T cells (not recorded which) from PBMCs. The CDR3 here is CASSPEVYSYEQYF. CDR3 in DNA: TGTGCCAGCAGCCCAGAGGTTTACTCCTACGAGCAGTACTTC.